The clone carrying this T cell receptor (beta chain) was seen only a few times. What it binds is not known. Treatment meaning: oral pan-JAK inhibitor, 5-10 mg twice daily. The CDR3 covers 19 residues. From germline, CDR1 is LGHNA and CDR2 YSLEER. The V end was cut by 1 base, the J end by 2 bases, with 23 bases between. This sample was included in a study of CD8+ T cells in alopecia areata. At the level of the study: Those treated were given oral tofacitinib at 5 to 10 mg twice daily. The study's findings and limits: On tofacitinib, scalp clonality and expanded CD8+ clones among top 100 fell significantly. Especially in alopecia totalis/universalis, lesional scalp showed greater clonality than normal scalp did.

Extracted RNA was reverse transcribed into cDNA, the sequencing template. Method: immunoSEQ multiplex PCR; TCRdb's copy keeps in-frame clones and lacks some. Among tens of thousands of clones listed, 29% were seen once. This clonotype originated in a human donor with alopecia areata. The sequenced sample was CD8+ T cells sorted from blood, obtained at week 4, from a patient treated with tofacitinib. The rearrangement links TRBV4-3 to TRBJ2-5; the D gene could be TRBD1 or TRBD2 (7 bases each). CDR3 protein: CASSQGRLAEGADQETQYF. For the CDR3, the DNA is TGCGCCAGCAGCCAAGGTCGTCTAGCGGAGGGGGCCGATCAAGAGACCCAGTACTTC.